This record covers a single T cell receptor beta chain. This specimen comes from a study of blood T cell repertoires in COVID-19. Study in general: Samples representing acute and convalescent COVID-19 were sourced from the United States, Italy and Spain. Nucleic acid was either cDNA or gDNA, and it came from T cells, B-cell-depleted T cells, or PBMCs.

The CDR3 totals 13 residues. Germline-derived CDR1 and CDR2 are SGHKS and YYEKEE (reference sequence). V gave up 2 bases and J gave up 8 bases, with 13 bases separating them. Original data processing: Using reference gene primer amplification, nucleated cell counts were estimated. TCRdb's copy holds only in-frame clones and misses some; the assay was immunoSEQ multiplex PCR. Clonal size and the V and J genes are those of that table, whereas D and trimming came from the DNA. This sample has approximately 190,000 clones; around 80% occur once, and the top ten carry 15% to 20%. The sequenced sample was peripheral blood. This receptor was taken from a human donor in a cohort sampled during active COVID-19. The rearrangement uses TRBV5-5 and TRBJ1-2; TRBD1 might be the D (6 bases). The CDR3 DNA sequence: TGTGCCAGCAGCTTTGAGGGGGTAGACGGCTACACCTTC. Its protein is CASSFEGVDGYTF.